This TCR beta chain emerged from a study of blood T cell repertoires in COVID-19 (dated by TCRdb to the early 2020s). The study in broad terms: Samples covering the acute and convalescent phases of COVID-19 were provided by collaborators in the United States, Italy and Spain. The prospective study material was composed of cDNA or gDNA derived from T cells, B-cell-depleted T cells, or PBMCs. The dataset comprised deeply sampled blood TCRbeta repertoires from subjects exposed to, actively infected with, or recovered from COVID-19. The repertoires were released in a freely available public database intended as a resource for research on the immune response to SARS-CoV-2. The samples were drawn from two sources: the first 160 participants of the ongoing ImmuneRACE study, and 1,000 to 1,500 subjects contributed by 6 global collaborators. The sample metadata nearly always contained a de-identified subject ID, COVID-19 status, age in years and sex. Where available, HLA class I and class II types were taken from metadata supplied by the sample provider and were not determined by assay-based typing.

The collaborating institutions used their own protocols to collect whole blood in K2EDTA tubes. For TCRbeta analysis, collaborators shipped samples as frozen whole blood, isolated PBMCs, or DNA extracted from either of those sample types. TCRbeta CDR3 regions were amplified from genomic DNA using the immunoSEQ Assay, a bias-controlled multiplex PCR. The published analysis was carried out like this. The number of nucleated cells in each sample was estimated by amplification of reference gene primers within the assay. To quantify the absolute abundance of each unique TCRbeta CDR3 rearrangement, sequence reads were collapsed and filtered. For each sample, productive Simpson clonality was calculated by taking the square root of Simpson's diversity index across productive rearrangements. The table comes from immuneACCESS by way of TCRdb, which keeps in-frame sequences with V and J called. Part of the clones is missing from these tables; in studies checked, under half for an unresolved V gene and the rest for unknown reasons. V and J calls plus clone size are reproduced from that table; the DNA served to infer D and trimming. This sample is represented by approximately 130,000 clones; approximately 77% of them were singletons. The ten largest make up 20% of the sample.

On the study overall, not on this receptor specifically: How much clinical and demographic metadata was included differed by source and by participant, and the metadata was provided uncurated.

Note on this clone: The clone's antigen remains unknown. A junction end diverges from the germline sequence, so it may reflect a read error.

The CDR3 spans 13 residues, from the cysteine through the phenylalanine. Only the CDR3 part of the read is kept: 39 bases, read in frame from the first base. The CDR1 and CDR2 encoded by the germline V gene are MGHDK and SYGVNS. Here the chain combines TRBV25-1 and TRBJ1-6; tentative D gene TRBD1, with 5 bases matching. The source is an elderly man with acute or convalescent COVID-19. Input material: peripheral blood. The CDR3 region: CASSDRVNLPLHF. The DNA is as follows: TGTGCCAGCAGTGACAGGGTGAATTTACCCCTCCACTTT.